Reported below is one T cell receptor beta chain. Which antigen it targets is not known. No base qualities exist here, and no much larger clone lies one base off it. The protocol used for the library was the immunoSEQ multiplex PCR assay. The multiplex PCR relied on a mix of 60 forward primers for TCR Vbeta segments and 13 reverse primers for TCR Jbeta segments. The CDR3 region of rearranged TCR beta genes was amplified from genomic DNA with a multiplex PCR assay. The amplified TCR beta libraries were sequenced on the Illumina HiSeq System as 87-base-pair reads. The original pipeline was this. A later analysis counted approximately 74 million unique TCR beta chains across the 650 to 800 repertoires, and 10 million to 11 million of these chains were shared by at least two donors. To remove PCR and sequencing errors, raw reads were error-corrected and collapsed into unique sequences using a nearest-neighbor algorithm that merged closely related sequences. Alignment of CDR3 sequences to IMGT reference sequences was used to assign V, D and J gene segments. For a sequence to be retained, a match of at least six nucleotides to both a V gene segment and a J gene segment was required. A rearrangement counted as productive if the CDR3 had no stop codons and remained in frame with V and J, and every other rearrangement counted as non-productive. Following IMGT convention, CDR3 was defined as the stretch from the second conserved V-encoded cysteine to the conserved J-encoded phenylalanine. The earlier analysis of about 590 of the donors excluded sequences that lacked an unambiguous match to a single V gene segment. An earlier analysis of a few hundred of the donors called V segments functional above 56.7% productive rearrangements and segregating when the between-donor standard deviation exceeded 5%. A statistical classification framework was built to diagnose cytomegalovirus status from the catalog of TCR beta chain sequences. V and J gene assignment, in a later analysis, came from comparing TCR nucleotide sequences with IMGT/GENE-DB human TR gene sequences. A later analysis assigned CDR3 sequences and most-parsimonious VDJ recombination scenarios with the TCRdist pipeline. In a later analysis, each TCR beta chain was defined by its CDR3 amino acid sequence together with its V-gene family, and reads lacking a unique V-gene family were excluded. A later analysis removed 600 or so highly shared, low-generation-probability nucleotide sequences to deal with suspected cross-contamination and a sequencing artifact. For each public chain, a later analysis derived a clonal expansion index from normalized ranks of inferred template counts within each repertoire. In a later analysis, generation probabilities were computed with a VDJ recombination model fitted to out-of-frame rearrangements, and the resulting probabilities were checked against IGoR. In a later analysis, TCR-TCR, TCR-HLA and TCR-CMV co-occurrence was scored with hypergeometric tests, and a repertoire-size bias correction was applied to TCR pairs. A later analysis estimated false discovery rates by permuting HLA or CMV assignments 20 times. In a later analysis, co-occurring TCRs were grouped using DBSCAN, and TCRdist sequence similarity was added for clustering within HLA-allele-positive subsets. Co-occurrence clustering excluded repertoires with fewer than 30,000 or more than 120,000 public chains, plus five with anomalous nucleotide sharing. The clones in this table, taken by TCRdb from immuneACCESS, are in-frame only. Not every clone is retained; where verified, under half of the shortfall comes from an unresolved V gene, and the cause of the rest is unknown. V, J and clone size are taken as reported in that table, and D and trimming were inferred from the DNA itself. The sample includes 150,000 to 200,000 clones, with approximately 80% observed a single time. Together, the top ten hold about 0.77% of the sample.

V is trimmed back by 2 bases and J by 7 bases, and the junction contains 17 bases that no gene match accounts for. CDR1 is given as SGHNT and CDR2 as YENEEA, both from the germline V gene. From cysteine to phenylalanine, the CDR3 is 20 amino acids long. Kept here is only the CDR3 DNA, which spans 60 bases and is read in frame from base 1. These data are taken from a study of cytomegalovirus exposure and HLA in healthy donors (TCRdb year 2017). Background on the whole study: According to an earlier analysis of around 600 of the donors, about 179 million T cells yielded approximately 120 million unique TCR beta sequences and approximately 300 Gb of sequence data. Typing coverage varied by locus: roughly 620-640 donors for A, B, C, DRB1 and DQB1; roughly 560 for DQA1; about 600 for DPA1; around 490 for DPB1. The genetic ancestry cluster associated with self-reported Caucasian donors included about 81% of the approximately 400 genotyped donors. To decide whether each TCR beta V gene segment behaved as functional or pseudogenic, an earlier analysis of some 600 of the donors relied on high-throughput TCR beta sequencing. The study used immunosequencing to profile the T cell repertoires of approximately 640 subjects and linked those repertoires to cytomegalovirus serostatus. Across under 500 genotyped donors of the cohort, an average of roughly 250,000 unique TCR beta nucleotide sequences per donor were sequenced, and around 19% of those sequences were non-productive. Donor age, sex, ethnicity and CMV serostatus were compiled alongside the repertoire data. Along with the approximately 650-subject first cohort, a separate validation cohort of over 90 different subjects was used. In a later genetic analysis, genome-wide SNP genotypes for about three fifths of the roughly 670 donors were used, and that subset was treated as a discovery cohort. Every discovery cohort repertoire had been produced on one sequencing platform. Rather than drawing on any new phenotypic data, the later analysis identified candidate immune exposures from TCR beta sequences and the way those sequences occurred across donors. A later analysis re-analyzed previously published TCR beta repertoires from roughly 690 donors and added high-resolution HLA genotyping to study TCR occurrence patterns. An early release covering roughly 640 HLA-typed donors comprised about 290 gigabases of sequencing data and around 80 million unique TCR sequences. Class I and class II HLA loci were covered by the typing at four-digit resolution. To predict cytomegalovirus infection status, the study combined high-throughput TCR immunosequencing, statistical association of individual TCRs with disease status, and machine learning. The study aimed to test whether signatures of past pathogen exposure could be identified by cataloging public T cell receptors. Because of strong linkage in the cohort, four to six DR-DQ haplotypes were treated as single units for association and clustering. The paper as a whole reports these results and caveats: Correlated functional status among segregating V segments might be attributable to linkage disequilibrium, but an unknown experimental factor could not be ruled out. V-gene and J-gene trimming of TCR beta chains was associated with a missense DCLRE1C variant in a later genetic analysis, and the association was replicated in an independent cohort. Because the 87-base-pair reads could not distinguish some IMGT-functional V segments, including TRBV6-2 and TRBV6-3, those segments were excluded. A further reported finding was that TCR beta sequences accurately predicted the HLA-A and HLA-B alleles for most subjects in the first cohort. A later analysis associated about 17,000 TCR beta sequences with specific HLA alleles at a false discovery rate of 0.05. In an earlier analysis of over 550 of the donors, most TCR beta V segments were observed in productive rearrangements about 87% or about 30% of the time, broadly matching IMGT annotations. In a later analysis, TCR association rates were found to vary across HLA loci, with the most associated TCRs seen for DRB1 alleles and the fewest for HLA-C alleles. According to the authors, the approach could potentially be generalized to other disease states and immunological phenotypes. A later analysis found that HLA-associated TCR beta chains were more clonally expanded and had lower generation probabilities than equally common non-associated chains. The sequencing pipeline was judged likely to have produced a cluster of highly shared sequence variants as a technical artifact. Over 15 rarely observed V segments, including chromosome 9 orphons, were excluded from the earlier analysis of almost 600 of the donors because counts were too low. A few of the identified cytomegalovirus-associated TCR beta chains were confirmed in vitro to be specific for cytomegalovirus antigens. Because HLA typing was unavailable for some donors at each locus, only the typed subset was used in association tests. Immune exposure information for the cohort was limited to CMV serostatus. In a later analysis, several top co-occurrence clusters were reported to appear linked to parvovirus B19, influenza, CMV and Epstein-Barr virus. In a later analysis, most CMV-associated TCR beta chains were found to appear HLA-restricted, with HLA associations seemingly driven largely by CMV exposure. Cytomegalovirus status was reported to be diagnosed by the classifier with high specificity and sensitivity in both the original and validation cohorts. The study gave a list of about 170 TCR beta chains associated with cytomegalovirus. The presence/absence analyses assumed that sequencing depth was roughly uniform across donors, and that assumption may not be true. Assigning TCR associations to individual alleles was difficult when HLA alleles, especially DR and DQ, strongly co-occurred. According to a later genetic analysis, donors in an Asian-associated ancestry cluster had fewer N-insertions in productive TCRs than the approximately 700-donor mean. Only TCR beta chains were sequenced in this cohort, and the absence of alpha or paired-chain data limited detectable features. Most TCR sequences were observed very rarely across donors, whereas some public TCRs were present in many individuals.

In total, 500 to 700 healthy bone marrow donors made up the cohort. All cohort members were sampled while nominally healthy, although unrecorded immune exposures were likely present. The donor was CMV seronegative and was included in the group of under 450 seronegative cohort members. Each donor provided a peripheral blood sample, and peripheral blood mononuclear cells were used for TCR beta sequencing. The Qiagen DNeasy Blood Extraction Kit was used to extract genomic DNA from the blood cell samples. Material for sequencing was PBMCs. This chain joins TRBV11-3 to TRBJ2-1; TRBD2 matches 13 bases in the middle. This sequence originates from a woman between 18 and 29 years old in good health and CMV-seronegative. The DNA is TGTGCCAGCAGCTTACGGGGCTTGTTAGGACTAGCGGGAGTCGGGAATGAGCAGTTCTTC. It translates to CASSLRGLLGLAGVGNEQFF.